The 5 T cell receptor beta chains reported below all come from one sample, sequenced in a study of T cells in Graves' hyperthyroidism and ophthalmopathy. There were TCR beta CDR3 regions amplified from RNA transcripts. The TCR CDR3 was amplified in a first-round RT-PCR using the HTBI primer set. One entry per CDR3 protein, called by TCRdb with MiXCR from the multiplex PCR reads. The data contain over 450,000 distinct CDR3 sequences, roughly 15% of them seen just once; the ten biggest clones take up approximately 16%. Sequenced sample: blood. The receptors derive from a woman aged 18-35 years with Graves' ophthalmopathy.

The chain uses TRBV15 and TRBJ1-1, with D perhaps matching TRBD1 (6 bases). The V end was cut by 0 bases, the J end by 0 bases, with 14 bases between. This CDR3 spans 17 amino acids. The germline V gene encodes CDR1 LNHNV and CDR2 YYDKDF (reference sequence). CDR3 coding DNA: TGTGCCACCAGCAGAGATCGTCAGGGGATCATGAACACTGAAGCTTTCTTT. As protein: CATSRDRQGIMNTEAFF.

The chain has TRBV27 and TRBJ2-7; possibly TRBD1 for D (6 bases). Trimming stripped 6 bases from V and 2 bases from J, with 14 bases between. The germline CDR1 and CDR2 sequences are MNHEY and SMNVEV (reference sequence). This CDR3 has 14 amino acids. CDR3 region: CASSPINRAYEQYF. CDR3 DNA sequence: TGTGCCAGCAGCCCGATCAACAGGGCCTACGAGCAGTACTTC.

This clonotype was seen only once. The V and J genes are TRBV12-3 or TRBV12-4 and TRBJ1-6, with TRBD1 matching 7 bases. The junction had 8 bases not matched to a gene; V was cut back by 5 bases and J by 10 bases. CDR3 length equals 14 residues. CDR3 region: CASSLWQGGSPLHF. CDR3 nucleotide sequence: TGTGCCAGCAGTCTATGGCAGGGGGGATCACCCCTCCACTTT.

There are many counts of this clonotype. The V gene is TRBV20-1, the J gene TRBJ2-1; D could derive from TRBD1 or TRBD2 (6 bases each). Germline lookup yields CDR1 DFQATT and CDR2 SNEGSKA (reference sequence). The CDR3 totals 14 residues. Trimming left V 5 bases short and J 7 bases short, with 18 bases between. The CDR3 reads CSAGGTRGLNEQFF. CDR3 coding DNA: TGCAGTGCTGGAGGGACAAGGGGGTTAAATGAGCAGTTCTTC.

This clonotype was seen more than once but under ten times. The chain links TRBV12-5 to TRBJ2-7; a possible D gene is TRBD1 (6 bases). Trimming stripped 7 bases from V and 0 bases from J, with 13 bases between. Germline V gene data show CDR1 as LGHNT and CDR2 as FRNRAP. This CDR3 is built from 14 residues. CDR3 loop: CASVTRDTSYEQYF. The CDR3 coding sequence is TGTGCTAGTGTTACCAGGGACACCTCCTACGAGCAGTACTTC.